This T cell receptor beta chain was profiled in a study of T cells in Graves' hyperthyroidism and ophthalmopathy. Authors of the study amplified TCR beta CDR3 regions from RNA transcripts. Initially, a first-round RT-PCR of the TCR CDR3 employed the HTBI primer set. TCRdb re-called the multiplex PCR reads with MiXCR, one entry per CDR3 protein. The table shows 130,000 to 150,000 distinct CDR3 sequences, with 22% occurring only once. Trimming removed 8 bases from V and 5 bases from J, with 16 bases in between. Per germline, CDR1 WSHSY and CDR2 SAAADI. This CDR3 region has 13 residues. This clonotype was counted many times. The blood sample dates from first hyperthyroidism diagnosis, preceding any ophthalmopathy symptoms.

The sequencing input was blood. The chain carries TRBV10-2 and TRBJ2-7; D is undetermined. This clonotype was obtained from a woman between 50 and 59 years old with Graves' hyperthyroidism that later progressed to Graves' ophthalmopathy. Here the CDR3 reads CASGRTQRNEQYF. The CDR3 DNA sequence: TGCGCCAGCGGCCGGACCCAACGAAACGAGCAGTACTTC.